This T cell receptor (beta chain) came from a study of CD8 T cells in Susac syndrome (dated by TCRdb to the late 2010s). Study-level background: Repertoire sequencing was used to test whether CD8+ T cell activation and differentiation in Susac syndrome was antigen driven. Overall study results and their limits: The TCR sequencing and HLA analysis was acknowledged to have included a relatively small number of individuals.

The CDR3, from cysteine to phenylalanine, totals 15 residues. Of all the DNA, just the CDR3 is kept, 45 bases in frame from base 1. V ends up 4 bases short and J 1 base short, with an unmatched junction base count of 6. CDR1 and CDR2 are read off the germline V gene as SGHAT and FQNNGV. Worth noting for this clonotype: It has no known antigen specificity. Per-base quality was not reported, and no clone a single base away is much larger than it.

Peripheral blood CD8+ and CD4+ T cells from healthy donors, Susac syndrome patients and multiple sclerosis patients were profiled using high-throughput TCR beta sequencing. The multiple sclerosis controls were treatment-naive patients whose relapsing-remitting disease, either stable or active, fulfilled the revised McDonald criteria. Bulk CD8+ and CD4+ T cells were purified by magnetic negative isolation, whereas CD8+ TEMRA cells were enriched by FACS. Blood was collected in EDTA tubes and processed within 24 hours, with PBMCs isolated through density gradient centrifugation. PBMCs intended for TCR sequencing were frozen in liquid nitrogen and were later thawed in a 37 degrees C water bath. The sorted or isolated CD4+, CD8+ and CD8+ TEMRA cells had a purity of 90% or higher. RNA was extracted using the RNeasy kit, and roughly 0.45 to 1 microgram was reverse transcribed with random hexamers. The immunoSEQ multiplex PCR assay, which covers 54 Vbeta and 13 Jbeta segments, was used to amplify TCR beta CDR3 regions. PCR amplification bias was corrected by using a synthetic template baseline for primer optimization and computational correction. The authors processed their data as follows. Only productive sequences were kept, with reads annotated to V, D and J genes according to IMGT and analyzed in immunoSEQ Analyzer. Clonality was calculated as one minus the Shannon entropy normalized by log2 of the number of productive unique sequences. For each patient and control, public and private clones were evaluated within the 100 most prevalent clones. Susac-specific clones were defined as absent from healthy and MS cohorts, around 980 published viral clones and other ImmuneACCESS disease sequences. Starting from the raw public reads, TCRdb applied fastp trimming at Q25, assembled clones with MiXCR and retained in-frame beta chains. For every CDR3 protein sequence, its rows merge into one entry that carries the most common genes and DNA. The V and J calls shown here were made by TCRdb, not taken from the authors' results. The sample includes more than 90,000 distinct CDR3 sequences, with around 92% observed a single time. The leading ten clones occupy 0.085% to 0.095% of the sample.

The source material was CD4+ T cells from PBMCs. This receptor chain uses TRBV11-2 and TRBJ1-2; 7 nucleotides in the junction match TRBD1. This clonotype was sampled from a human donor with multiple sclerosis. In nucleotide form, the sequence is TGTGCCAGCAGCTCCACAGGGGATGTTAACTATGGCTACACCTTC. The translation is CASSSTGDVNYGYTF.